This T cell receptor (beta chain) was sequenced in a study of blood T cell repertoires in COVID-19. Study information: Samples of COVID-19 (acute and convalescent) were obtained from the United States, Italy and Spain. PBMCs, B-cell-depleted T cells, or T cells provided the cDNA or gDNA that made up the material.

This CDR3 is 14 amino acids long. Germline V gene data show CDR1 as SQVTM and CDR2 as ANQGSEA. V was shortened by 6 bases and J by 3 bases, with 14 bases between the two germline ends. Authors' processing steps: By means of reference gene primer amplification, nucleated cell counts were estimated. The assay was immunoSEQ multiplex PCR, and TCRdb's table has in-frame clones only and misses some. V and J calls and clone size are copied from that table; D and trimming were computed from the DNA. The sample lists about 160,000 clones, about 85% occurring once. Followed over time, Seattle patients had been enrolled while infection was active.

The origin of this receptor is an elderly man with COVID-19, enrolled during active disease. The sequenced material came from peripheral blood. The chain recombines TRBV29-1 with TRBJ1-4, with D possibly TRBD1 on 6 matching bases. CDR3 region: CSVSTGSANEKLFF. CDR3 bases: TGCAGCGTGTCAACAGGGTCGGCTAATGAAAAACTGTTTTTT.